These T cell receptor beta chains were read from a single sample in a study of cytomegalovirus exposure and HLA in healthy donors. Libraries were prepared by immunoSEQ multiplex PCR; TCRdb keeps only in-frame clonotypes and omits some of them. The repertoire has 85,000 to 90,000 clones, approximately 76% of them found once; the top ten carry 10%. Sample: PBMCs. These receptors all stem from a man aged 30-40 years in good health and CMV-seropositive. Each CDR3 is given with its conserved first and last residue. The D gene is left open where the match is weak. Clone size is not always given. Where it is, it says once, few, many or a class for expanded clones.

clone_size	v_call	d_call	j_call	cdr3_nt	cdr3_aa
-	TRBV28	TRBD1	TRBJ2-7	TGTGCTTCGGGACAGACCTACGAGCAGTACTTC	CASGQTYEQYF
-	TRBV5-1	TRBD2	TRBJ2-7	TGCGCCAGCAGCCAGGTGGCGGGGGGCGGGTACGAGCAGTACTTC	CASSQVAGGGYEQYF
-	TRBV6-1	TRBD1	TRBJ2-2	TGTGCCAGCAGTGAAGCCCCCCCGACAGGGTACACCGGGGAGCTGTTTTTT	CASSEAPPTGYTGELFF
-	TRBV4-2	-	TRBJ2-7	TGTGCCAGCAGCCAAGGGATTCGGGCAGGGCAAAAAGAGCAGTACTTC	CASSQGIRAGQKEQYF
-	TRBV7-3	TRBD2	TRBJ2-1	TGTGCCAGCAGTCCGGCGGGGGGACTCTACAATGAGCAGTTCTTC	CASSPAGGLYNEQFF
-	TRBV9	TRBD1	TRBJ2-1	TGTGCCAGCAGCGTAGATGGGACAGAATACAATGAGCAGTTCTTC	CASSVDGTEYNEQFF
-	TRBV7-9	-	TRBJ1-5	TGTTCCAGCAGCTTCGGGAGCAATCAGCCCCAGCATTTT	CSSSFGSNQPQHF
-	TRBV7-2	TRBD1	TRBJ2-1	TGTGCCAGCGCGACCCACACAGGGGGCCTCTTTGGAGCGAATGAGCAGTTCTTC	CASATHTGGLFGANEQFF
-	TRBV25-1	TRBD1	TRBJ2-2	TGTGCCAGCAGTCTGACAGGGGCCGGGGAGCTGTTTTTT	CASSLTGAGELFF
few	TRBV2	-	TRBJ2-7	TGTGCCAGCATGGGGGAGGCCTACGAGCAGTACTTC	CASMGEAYEQYF
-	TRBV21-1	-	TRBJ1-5	TGTGCCAGCAGCAAAGGTGACAGGGTCTGGGGGCCCCAGCATTTT	CASSKGDRVWGPQHF
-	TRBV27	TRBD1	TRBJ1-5	TGTGCCAGCAGTTCCGGGACAGGGAAGGGTCAGCCCCAGCATTTT	CASSSGTGKGQPQHF
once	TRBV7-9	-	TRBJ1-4	TGTGCCAGCAGCCATAGCCCGGCAGGGGTTAATGAAAAACTGTTTTTT	CASSHSPAGVNEKLFF
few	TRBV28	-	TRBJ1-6	TGTGCCAGCTCTCCCGCGGGGAATGCGTATTCACCCCTCCACTTT	CASSPAGNAYSPLHF
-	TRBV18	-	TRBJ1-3	TGTGCCAGCTCACCCCGAGGCGAACGCCGAAACACCATATATTTT	CASSPRGERRNTIYF
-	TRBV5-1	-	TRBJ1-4	TGCGCCAGCAGCCCCTTTCGGACTGAAGAAAAACTGTTTTTT	CASSPFRTEEKLFF
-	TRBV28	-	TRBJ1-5	TGTGCCAGCAGCCAAAGACACAGTCGTCAGCCCCAGCATTTT	CASSQRHSRQPQHF
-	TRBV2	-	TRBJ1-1	TGTGCCAGCCGACTAAGGGTGAACACTGAAGCTTTCTTT	CASRLRVNTEAFF
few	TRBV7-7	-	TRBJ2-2	TGTGCCAGCAGCCCGGGTGGGGGGGAGCTGTTTTTT	CASSPGGGELFF
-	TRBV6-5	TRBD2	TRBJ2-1	TGTGCCAGCAGTTACCAGCGGGGGGGCGGCAACAATGAGCAGTTCTTC	CASSYQRGGGNNEQFF
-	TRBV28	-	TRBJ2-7	TGTGCCAGCGGCGGGTCGAGCTCCTACGAGCAGTACTTC	CASGGSSSYEQYF
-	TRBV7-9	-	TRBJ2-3	TGTGCCAGCAGCCCGGGAGCCATTACCACAGATACGCAGTATTTT	CASSPGAITTDTQYF